The rows below give T cell receptor beta chains drawn from one sample of a study of neurological immune-mediated disorders. In TCRdb, the 5' RACE reads were re-called with MiXCR into one record per CDR3 protein. The top ten clones hold around 2.8% of a sample with about 55,000 distinct CDR3 sequences, around 4.4% of them seen once. The sequenced material came from PBMCs. The source of these receptors is a man aged 45 to 65 with multiple sclerosis. CDR3s include the opening cysteine and the closing phenylalanine or tryptophan.

19 TRBV7-9 CASSAAVRLSGTGEYTQYF
15 TRBV5-1 CASSLVGDFQEKLFF
16 TRBV5-1 CASNLGTGRAKNIQYF
13 TRBV7-6 CASSLAPDYGYTF
14 TRBV27 CASSGAGGTDTQYF
15 TRBV20-1 CSARDPAASYNEQFF
15 TRBV5-1 CASSFGTENTGELFF
16 TRBV7-9 CASSLGTGAGTDTQYF
11 TRBV11-2 CASRKVNEQFF
16 TRBV5-1 CASSWSTGGNTGELFF
12 TRBV11-2 CASRIRGDEQFF
14 TRBV5-1 CASSSPERGTEAFF
16 TRBV28 CASRYASGGSNQPQHF
15 TRBV2 CASSGRLAGTGELFF
14 TRBV3-1 CASTSQGTDSPLHF
16 TRBV5-1 CASSVQGQSSNSPLNF
14 TRBV5-1 CASSLDQSTDTQYF
13 TRBV7-9 CASSLNKNQPQHF
16 TRBV9 CASSAGPQGPYSELFF
15 TRBV5-6 CASSLGPRNSYEQYF
20 TRBV28 CASSTMRTSGEYLKLYEQYF
14 TRBV5-1 CASSIGQGGDTIYF
17 TRBV5-1 CASSLGTAGAYSVEQFF
14 TRBV6-1 CASSLGLAYETQYF
15 TRBV5-1 CASSLAGTGKHEQYF
14 TRBV12-3/TRBV12-4 CASSFTGFLYEQYF